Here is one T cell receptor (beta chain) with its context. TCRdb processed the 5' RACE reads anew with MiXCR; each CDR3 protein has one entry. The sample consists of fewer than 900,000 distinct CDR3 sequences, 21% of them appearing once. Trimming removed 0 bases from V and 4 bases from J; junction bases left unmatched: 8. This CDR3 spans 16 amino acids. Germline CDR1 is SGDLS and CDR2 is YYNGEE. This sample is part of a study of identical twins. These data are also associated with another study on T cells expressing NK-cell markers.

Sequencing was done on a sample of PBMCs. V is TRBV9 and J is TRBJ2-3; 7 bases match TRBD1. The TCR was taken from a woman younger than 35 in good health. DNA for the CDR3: TGTGCCAGCAGCGTAGGAGCAGGGGGAATTGCAGATACGCAGTATTTT. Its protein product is CASSVGAGGIADTQYF.